Listed below are T cell receptor beta chains from one sample, sequenced in a study of Ad26.COV2.S vaccination and SARS-CoV-2 variants. Method: immunoSEQ multiplex PCR; TCRdb's copy keeps in-frame clones and lacks some. The sample records roughly 380,000 clones, around 89% being singletons. The sample consisted of peripheral blood, taken in a trial of Ad26.COV2.S vaccine versus placebo. Receptor source: a person between 18 and 59 years old who received the Ad26.COV2.S COVID-19 vaccine or a placebo. Both conserved end residues are part of each CDR3. Fields, in order: J gene, clone size, D gene, V gene, CDR3 length, CDR3 DNA, CDR3 protein. A D gene is named only where the DNA matches it firmly. Clone size is stated in some rows and not others, as once, few, many or a class when expanded.

TRBJ1-1,.,.,TRBV7-3,13,TGTGCCAGCAGCTTCGGAGGGGGCACTGAAGCTTTCTTT,CASSFGGGTEAFF
TRBJ2-3,.,.,TRBV5-1,15,TGCGCCAGCAGCCGGGACACCCCCGCCCCGGATACGCAGTATTTT,CASSRDTPAPDTQYF
TRBJ2-7,.,.,TRBV28,12,TGTGCCAGCAGTGGATGGCAAGCCGAGCAGTACTTC,CASSGWQAEQYF
TRBJ1-1,.,.,TRBV19,13,TGTGCCAGTAGTATAATGGGGAACACTGAAGCTTTCTTT,CASSIMGNTEAFF
TRBJ1-2,.,TRBD1,TRBV9,18,TGTGCCAGCAGCGGCGCGTCCCCGTTAAAGACAGGGTTGTTCGGCTACACCTTC,CASSGASPLKTGLFGYTF
TRBJ2-3,.,TRBD2,TRBV4-3,20,TGCGCCAGCAGCCAAGTCTTGACTAGCGGGGGGGCCAGGCAGGGTGATACGCAGTATTTT,CASSQVLTSGGARQGDTQYF
TRBJ1-1,.,.,TRBV6-2/TRBV6-3,13,TGTGCCAGCAGTTGGACAGTGAACACTGAAGCTTTCTTT,CASSWTVNTEAFF
TRBJ2-3,.,TRBD1,TRBV27,15,TGTGCCAGCAGCTCGACAGGGGGTCGGGCAGATACGCAGTATTTT,CASSSTGGRADTQYF
TRBJ2-5,.,TRBD2,TRBV9,15,TGTGCCAGCAGCCCCGGACCTAGCGGAAGAGAGACCCAGTACTTC,CASSPGPSGRETQYF
TRBJ1-2,.,.,TRBV18,12,TGTGCCAGCTCACCGGACAGCTATGGCTACACCTTC,CASSPDSYGYTF
TRBJ2-3,.,TRBD1,TRBV30,14,TGTGCCTGGAGGGACAGGGGGCACACAGATACGCAGTATTTT,CAWRDRGHTDTQYF
TRBJ2-3,.,.,TRBV5-4,14,TGTGCCAGCAGGACCGGGCTAAGCACAGATACGCAGTATTTT,CASRTGLSTDTQYF
TRBJ1-1,.,.,TRBV5-8,15,TGTGCCAGCAGCTGGGGCCGCGGACATGGAGACGAAGCTTTCTTT,CASSWGRGHGDEAFF
TRBJ1-3,once,.,TRBV9,18,TGTGCCAGCAGCGTAGCTTTACCCACAGGGTCGGTAGGAAACACCATATATTTT,CASSVALPTGSVGNTIYF
TRBJ1-3,.,TRBD1,TRBV2,16,TGTGCCAGCAGTGCACTGACAGGGGTATCTGGAAACACCATATATTTT,CASSALTGVSGNTIYF
TRBJ2-3,.,.,TRBV18,14,TGTGCCAGCTCACCAGTCGGGAACACAGATACGCAGTATTTT,CASSPVGNTDTQYF
TRBJ1-2,.,.,TRBV5-6,13,TGTGCCAGCAGCTTGCAGGGGAGCTATGGCTACACCTTC,CASSLQGSYGYTF
TRBJ1-2,.,.,TRBV29-1,15,TGCAGCGTTGAAGATGATCAGCCCGCTAACTATGGCTACACCTTC,CSVEDDQPANYGYTF
TRBJ2-5,few,TRBD2,TRBV11-2,16,TGTGCCAGCAGCTCTTCCCGTGCGGGGGGCGCGGAGACCCAGTACTTC,CASSSSRAGGAETQYF
TRBJ1-3,.,TRBD1,TRBV6-5,16,TGTGCCAGCAGTTACTCGTACGGGACAGCTGGAAACACCATATATTTT,CASSYSYGTAGNTIYF
TRBJ2-7,.,.,TRBV7-2,12,TGTGCCAGCAGCCCCACCCCCGACGAGCAGTACTTC,CASSPTPDEQYF
TRBJ2-3,.,.,TRBV7-6,12,TGTGACGGGGAAGGGGATACAGATACGCAGTATTTT,CDGEGDTDTQYF
TRBJ1-4,.,.,TRBV7-9,15,TGTGCCAGCAGCTTAGCCGAGGGCCCTAATGAAAAACTGTTTTTT,CASSLAEGPNEKLFF
TRBJ1-2,.,TRBD1,TRBV5-1,15,TGCGCCAGCAGCTTGGAGGGACAGGGGAACTATGGCTACACCTTC,CASSLEGQGNYGYTF
TRBJ1-2,.,.,TRBV5-6,16,TGTGCCAGCAGCTTGAGCGGCCAGGGAGAAATCTATGGCTACACCTTC,CASSLSGQGEIYGYTF
TRBJ1-6,.,TRBD1,TRBV28,14,TGTGCCAGCATCCTGGACAGGGGAGTTTCACCCCTCCACTTT,CASILDRGVSPLHF
TRBJ1-2,.,.,TRBV3-1/TRBV3-2,15,TGTGCCAGCAGCCAATACAGGGCTCTTAACTATGGCTACACCTTC,CASSQYRALNYGYTF
TRBJ2-3,.,TRBD1,TRBV12-3/TRBV12-4,13,TGTGCCAGCAGCCCCTCTCGGACAGGGACAACGGATTTT,CASSPSRTGTTDF
TRBJ2-3,.,.,TRBV3-1/TRBV3-2,17,TGTGCCAGCAGCCAAGATCAGGGCGTAATAAAAACAGATACGCAGTATTTT,CASSQDQGVIKTDTQYF
TRBJ1-2,.,.,TRBV24-1,11,TGTGCCACCAGTACGTTCGATGGCTACACCTTC,CATSTFDGYTF
TRBJ2-7,.,.,TRBV5-6,15,TGTGCCAGCAGTTTCCGGACTGAGCCAGCCTACGAGCAGTACTTC,CASSFRTEPAYEQYF
TRBJ2-7,once,TRBD1,TRBV7-6,15,TGTGCCAGCAGGAGGGGGGGACAGGGATCCTACGAGCAGTACTTC,CASRRGGQGSYEQYF
TRBJ1-3,few,TRBD1,TRBV11-2,14,TGTGCCAGCAGCTCGACAGGGAGAGGAAACACCATATATTTT,CASSSTGRGNTIYF
TRBJ1-1,.,.,TRBV5-6,16,TGTGCCAGCAGCTGGATTAGAGGGGTGGCGAACACTGAAGCTTTCTTT,CASSWIRGVANTEAFF
TRBJ2-2,.,TRBD2,TRBV4-3,18,TGCGCCAGCAGCCAAAAGTATAGGGGCGGGGGAGACACCGGGGAGCTGTTTTTT,CASSQKYRGGGDTGELFF
TRBJ2-1,.,.,TRBV9,15,TGTGCCAGCAGCGTAGGCCGAGGGGACTACAATGAGCAGTTCTTC,CASSVGRGDYNEQFF
TRBJ1-1,.,.,TRBV18,11,TGTGCCAGCTCACCGGACGTTGAAGCTTTCTTT,CASSPDVEAFF
TRBJ1-5,.,TRBD1,TRBV24-1,15,TGTGCCACCAGTGATCAGACAGGGAGCAGTCAGCCCCAGCATTTT,CATSDQTGSSQPQHF
TRBJ2-7,once,TRBD1,TRBV18,15,TGTGCCAGCTCACCCGCCGGGACAGGGCGCTACGAGCAGTACTTC,CASSPAGTGRYEQYF
TRBJ1-2,.,.,TRBV2,17,TGTGCCAGCAGTGTTGGGGCTCCAAACCCCCCTAACTATGGCTACACCTTC,CASSVGAPNPPNYGYTF
TRBJ2-1,.,TRBD2,TRBV5-4,15,TGTGCCAGCAGCCCAGGCGGGAGATCCTACAATGAGCAGTTCTTC,CASSPGGRSYNEQFF
TRBJ2-5,.,.,TRBV3-1/TRBV3-2,16,TGTGCCAGCAGTCCTCGGGCCCAGGGGGGCGCAGAGACCCAGTACTTC,CASSPRAQGGAETQYF
TRBJ2-1,.,TRBD2,TRBV5-6,15,TGTGCCAGCAGCTTGCGGGGGGGCTCCTACAATGAGCAGTTCTTC,CASSLRGGSYNEQFF
TRBJ2-2,.,.,TRBV3-1/TRBV3-2,15,TGTGCCAGCAGCCAAGAGGCTGGGCGCTACGGGGAGCTGTTTTTT,CASSQEAGRYGELFF
TRBJ2-1,.,.,TRBV19,13,TGTGCCAGTAGTCTCCAGAGTGTGAATGAGCAGTTCTTC,CASSLQSVNEQFF
TRBJ2-7,.,.,TRBV10-2,13,TGCGCCAGCAGTGAAAGGGAAACCTACGAGCAGTACTTC,CASSERETYEQYF